This T cell receptor (beta chain) originates from a study of regulatory T cells in long-lasting Graves disease. Relying on iRepertoire HTBI primers and Arm-PCR of CDR3 regions, the team built TCR beta libraries. TCRdb re-called the multiplex PCR reads with MiXCR, one entry per CDR3 protein. The sample has under 450,000 distinct CDR3 sequences; about 16% are singletons. Details on this clonotype: Its antigen is unidentified.

Indicated time point: newly diagnosed GD, antithyroid drugs for less than 3 months. RNA from PBMCs was the source of the TCR library. Study-level findings and limits: TRBV28, TRBJ1-2 and TRBJ2-5 were segments that persistent disease favored.

Per germline, CDR1 SGHAT and CDR2 FQNNGV. The CDR3 runs 17 residues. J gave up 0 bases and V 0 bases, and 1 base lay outside the gene matches. Separately, the same data were catalogued under a study of T cells in Graves' hyperthyroidism and ophthalmopathy. From that report: An initial round of RT-PCR targeting the TCR CDR3 relied on the HTBI primer set. Also found in blood were most expanded thyroid clonotypes above 0.001. The model identified upcoming ophthalmopathy a median approximately seven months ahead of onset.

J is TRBJ1-4 and V is TRBV11-2; the match to TRBD1 covers 10 bases. The sample here was peripheral blood mononuclear cells (PBMCs), taken at new diagnosis, from a patient treated with antithyroid drugs. This receptor was obtained from a woman between 18 and 29 years old with Graves disease. The CDR3, as DNA: TGTGCCAGCAGCTTAGAGACAGGGGGCTCAACTAATGAAAAACTGTTTTTT. Protein sequence: CASSLETGGSTNEKLFF.